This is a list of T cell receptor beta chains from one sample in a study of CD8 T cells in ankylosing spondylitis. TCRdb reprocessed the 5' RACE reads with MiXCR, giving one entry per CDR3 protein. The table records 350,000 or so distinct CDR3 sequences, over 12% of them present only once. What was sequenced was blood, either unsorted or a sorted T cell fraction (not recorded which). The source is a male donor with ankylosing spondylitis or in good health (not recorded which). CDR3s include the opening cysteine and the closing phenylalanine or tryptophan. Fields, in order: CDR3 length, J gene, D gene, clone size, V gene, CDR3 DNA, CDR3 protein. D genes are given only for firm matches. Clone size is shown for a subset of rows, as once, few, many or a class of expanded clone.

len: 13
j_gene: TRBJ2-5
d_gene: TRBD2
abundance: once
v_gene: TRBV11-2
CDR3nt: TGTGCCACTAGCGGGGCGCCTAAAGAGACCCAGTACTTC
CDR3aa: CATSGAPKETQYF

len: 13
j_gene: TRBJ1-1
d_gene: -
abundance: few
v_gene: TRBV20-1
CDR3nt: TGCAGTGCAAAAAAGGGCGACATAGGGCAAGCTTTCTTT
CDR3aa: CSAKKGDIGQAFF

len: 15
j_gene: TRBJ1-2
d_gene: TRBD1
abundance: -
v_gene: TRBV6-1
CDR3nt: TGTGCCAGCACCGTACGACAGGGGGCGGATTATGGCTACACCTTC
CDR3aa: CASTVRQGADYGYTF

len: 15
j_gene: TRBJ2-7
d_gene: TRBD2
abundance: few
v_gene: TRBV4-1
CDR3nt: TGCGCCAGCAGTCGGGGGGGGGACAAAAACTACGAGCAGTACTTC
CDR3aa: CASSRGGDKNYEQYF

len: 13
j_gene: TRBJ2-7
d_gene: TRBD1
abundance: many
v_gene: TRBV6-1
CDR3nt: TGTGCCAGCAGGATGGGACAGCATTACGAGCAGTACTTC
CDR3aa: CASRMGQHYEQYF

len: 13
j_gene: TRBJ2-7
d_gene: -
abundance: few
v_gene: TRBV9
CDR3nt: TGTGCCAGCAGCGTAGGCGGGGGCAGCGAGCAGTACTTC
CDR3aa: CASSVGGGSEQYF

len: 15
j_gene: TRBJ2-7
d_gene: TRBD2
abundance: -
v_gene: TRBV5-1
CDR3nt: TGCGCCAGCAGCTTGGACCTAGCGGGAGGGTTCCATCAGTACTTC
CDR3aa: CASSLDLAGGFHQYF

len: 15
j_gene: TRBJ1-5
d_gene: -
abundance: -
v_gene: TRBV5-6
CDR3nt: TGTGCCAGCAGCTTGGGAGGAGGCAGGTATCAGCCCCAGCATTTT
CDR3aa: CASSLGGGRYQPQHF

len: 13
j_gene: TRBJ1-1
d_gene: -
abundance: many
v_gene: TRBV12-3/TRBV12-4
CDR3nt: TGTGCCAGTAGGGGTTTGGGGAACACTGAAGCTTTCTTT
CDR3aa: CASRGLGNTEAFF

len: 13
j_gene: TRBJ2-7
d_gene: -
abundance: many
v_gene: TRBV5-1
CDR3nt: TGCGCCAGCAGCCTGGGAAGCCTCTACGAGCAGTACTTC
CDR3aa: CASSLGSLYEQYF

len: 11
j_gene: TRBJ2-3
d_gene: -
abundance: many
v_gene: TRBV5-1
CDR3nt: TGCGCCAGCGGGGACACAGATACGCAGTATTTT
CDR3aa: CASGDTDTQYF

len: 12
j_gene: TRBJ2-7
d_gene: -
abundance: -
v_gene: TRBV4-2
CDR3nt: TGTGCCAGCAGCCAAGATCTTGCCGAGCAGTACTTC
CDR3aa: CASSQDLAEQYF

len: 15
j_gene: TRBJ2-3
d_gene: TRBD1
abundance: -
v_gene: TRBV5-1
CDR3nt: TGCGCCAGCAGGGCCGGGACAGGGTTCACAGATACGCAGTATTTT
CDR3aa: CASRAGTGFTDTQYF

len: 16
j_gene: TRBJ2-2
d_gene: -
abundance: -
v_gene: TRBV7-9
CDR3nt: TGTGCCAGCACCTCACCGGTGACAGGGAACACCGGGGAGCTGTTTTTT
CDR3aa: CASTSPVTGNTGELFF

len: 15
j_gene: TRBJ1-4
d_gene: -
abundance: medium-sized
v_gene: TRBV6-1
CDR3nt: TGTGCCAGCATAATCGGAGCCGGAACTAATGAAAAACTGTTTTTT
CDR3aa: CASIIGAGTNEKLFF

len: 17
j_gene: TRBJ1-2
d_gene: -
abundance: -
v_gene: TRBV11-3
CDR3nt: TGTGCCAGCAGCTTTTTTACCGGGACTCGGGGCTCCTATGGCTACACCTTC
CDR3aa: CASSFFTGTRGSYGYTF

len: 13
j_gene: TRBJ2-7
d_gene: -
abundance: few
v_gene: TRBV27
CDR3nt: TGTGCCAGCAGTTCCCCCGCGGGCGGCGAGCAGTACTTC
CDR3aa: CASSSPAGGEQYF

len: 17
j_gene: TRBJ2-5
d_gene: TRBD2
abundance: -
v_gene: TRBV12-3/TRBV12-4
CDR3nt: TGTGCCAGCAGTTCAAGACTAGCGGGAGGCCTAGGGGAGACCCAGTACTTC
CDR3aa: CASSSRLAGGLGETQYF

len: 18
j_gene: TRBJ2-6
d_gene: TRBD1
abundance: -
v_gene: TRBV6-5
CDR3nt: TGTGCCAGCAGTTACTCGGGGGACAGGGTTCCTGGGGCCAACGTCCTGACTTTC
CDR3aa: CASSYSGDRVPGANVLTF

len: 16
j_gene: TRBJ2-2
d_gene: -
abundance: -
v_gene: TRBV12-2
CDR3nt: TGTGCAAGTCGCCCGAGTGAAGGGGCTTGCACCGGGGAGCTGTTTTTT
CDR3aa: CASRPSEGACTGELFF

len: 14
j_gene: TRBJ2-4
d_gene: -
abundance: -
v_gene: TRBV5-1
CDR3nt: TGCGCCAGCAGCTTGGACAGGGCGAGTAACATTCAGTACTTC
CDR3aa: CASSLDRASNIQYF

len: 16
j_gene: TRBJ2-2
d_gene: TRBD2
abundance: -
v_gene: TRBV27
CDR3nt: TGTGCCAGCAGTCCCGGGGAGGGGTGGTCTACCGGGGAGCTGTTTTTT
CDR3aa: CASSPGEGWSTGELFF

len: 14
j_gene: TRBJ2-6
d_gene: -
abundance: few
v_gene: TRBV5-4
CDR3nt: TGTGCCAGCAGCATTATCTCTGGGGCCAACGTCCTGACTTTC
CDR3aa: CASSIISGANVLTF